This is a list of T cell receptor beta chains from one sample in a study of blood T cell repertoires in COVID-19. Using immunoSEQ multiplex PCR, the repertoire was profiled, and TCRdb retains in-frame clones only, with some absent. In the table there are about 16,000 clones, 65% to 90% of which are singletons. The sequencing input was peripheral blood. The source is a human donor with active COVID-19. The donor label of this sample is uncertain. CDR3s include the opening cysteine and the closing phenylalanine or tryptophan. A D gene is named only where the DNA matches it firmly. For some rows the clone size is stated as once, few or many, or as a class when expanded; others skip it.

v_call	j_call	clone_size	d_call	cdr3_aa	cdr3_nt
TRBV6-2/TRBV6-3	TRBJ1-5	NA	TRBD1	CASSYSPGQGAFNNQPQHF	TGTGCCAGCAGTTACTCCCCGGGACAGGGGGCGTTTAACAATCAGCCCCAGCATTTT
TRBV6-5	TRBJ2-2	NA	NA	CASRTQQGSGELFF	TGTGCCAGCAGGACGCAGCAGGGATCCGGGGAGCTGTTTTTT
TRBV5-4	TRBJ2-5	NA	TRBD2	CASSQGLAGPETQYF	TGTGCCAGCAGTCAGGGACTAGCGGGGCCAGAGACCCAGTACTTC
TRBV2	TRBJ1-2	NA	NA	CASTFTRGQYYGYTF	TGTGCCAGCACGTTTACCCGAGGACAGTACTATGGCTACACCTTC
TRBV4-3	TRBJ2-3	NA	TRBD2	CASSRAQAGGTDTQYF	TGCGCCAGCAGCCGAGCCCAGGCGGGGGGCACAGATACGCAGTATTTT
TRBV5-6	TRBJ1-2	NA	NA	CASSPLLTYGYTF	TGTGCCAGCAGCCCACTGCTTACCTATGGCTACACCTTC
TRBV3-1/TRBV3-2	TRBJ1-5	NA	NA	CASSPTAVQPQHF	TGTGCCAGCAGCCCTACGGCGGTACAGCCCCAGCATTTT
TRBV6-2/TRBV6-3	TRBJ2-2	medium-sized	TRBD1	CASSDAVTGGNTGELFF	TGTGCCAGCAGTGACGCGGTAACAGGGGGCAACACCGGGGAGCTGTTTTTT
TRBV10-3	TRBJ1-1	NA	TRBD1	CAISESQGADEAFF	TGTGCCATCAGTGAGAGTCAGGGGGCCGATGAAGCTTTCTTT
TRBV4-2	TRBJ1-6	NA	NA	CASSQGPLRDSYNSPLHF	TGTGCCAGCAGCCAAGGGCCGTTGAGGGACTCCTATAATTCACCCCTCCACTTT
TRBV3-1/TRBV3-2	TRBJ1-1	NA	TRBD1	CASSRHRGYTEAFF	TGTGCCAGCAGCCGCCACAGGGGATACACTGAAGCTTTCTTT
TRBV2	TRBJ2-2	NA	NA	CASSFRGYTNTGELFF	TGTGCCAGCTCATTTAGGGGCTATACGAACACCGGGGAGCTGTTTTTT
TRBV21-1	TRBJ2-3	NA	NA	CASSKVNSGDTDTQYF	TGTGCCAGCAGCAAAGTCAATAGCGGGGACACAGATACGCAGTATTTT
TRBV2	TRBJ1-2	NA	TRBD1	CASRAGTATNYGYTF	TGTGCCAGCAGGGCCGGGACAGCTACTAACTATGGCTACACCTTC
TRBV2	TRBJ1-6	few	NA	CASSPAGDKYSPLHF	TGTGCCAGCAGCCCCGCTGGGGACAAGTATTCACCCCTCCACTTT
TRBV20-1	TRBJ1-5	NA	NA	CSASRTAPNQPQHF	TGCAGTGCTAGTAGGACAGCCCCAAATCAGCCCCAGCATTTT
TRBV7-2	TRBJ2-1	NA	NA	CASSLGTVNEQFF	TGTGCCAGCAGCTTAGGGACAGTAAATGAGCAGTTCTTC
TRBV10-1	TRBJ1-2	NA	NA	CASRSYRVEENRRHYGYTF	TGCGCCAGCAGAAGCTACAGGGTAGAGGAGAATCGTCGACACTATGGCTACACCTTC
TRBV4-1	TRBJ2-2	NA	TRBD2	CASSQDGAASGVGGELFF	TGCGCCAGCAGCCAAGATGGAGCGGCTAGCGGGGTCGGCGGGGAGCTGTTTTTT
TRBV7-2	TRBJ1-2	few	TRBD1	CASSPRQGAYYGYTF	TGTGCCAGCAGCCCAAGGCAGGGGGCGTACTATGGCTACACCTTC
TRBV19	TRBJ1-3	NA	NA	CASSIALAAGNTIYF	TGTGCCAGTAGTATCGCATTAGCGGCTGGAAACACCATATATTTT
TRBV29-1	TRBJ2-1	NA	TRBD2	CSVSRGGYNEQFF	TGCAGCGTTTCTCGGGGGGGGTACAATGAGCAGTTCTTC
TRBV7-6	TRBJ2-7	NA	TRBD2	CASSASVRLAGKGYEQYF	TGTGCCAGCAGCGCGTCAGTCCGACTAGCGGGGAAAGGCTACGAGCAGTACTTC
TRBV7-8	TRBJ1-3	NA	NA	CASSFTTGGNTIYF	TGTGCCAGCAGCTTTACGACAGGCGGAAACACCATATATTTT
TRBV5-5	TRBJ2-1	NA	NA	CASSLTNRDNEQFF	TGTGCCAGCAGCTTGACCAACAGAGACAATGAGCAGTTCTTC
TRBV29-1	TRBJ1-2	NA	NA	CSAVGQYYGYTF	TGCAGCGCCGTTGGACAGTACTATGGCTACACCTTC
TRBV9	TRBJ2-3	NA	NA	CASSKEQGGMADTQYF	TGTGCCAGCAGCAAGGAACAGGGTGGGATGGCAGATACGCAGTATTTT
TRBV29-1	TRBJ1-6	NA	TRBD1	CSVRTGGTYNSPLHF	TGCAGCGTAAGAACAGGGGGAACTTATAATTCACCCCTCCACTTT
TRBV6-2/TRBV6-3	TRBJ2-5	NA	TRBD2	CASSFSGGAGSETQYF	TGTGCCAGCAGCTTTAGCGGGGGGGCCGGGTCGGAGACCCAGTACTTC
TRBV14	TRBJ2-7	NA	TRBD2	CASSPGLGLYEQYF	TGTGCCAGCAGCCCGGGACTAGGACTGTACGAGCAGTACTTC
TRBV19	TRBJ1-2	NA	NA	CASSTSHLSNYGYTF	TGTGCCAGTAGTACTTCGCATCTGAGTAACTATGGCTACACCTTC
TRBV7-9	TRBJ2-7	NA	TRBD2	CASSPSGHSYEQYF	TGTGCCAGCAGCCCTAGCGGCCACTCCTACGAGCAGTACTTC
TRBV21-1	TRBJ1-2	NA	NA	CASSKGGTEYYGYTF	TGTGCCAGCAGCAAAGGGGGCACGGAATACTATGGCTACACCTTC
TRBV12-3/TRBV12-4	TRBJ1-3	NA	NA	CASRYLRGNTIYF	TGTGCCAGCAGATACCTACGGGGAAACACCATATATTTT
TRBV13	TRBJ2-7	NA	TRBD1	CASSRDRGHEQYF	TGTGCCAGCAGCCGGGACAGGGGCCACGAGCAGTACTTC
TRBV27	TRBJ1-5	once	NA	CASSFGGSRQPQHF	TGTGCCAGCAGTTTCGGGGGTTCGCGGCAGCCCCAGCATTTT
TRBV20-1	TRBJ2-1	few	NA	CSASPHGAYTSEQFF	TGCAGTGCTAGTCCACATGGGGCCTACACCAGTGAGCAGTTCTTC
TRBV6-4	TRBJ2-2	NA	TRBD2	CASSDGTSTGELFF	TGTGCCAGCAGTGACGGGACTAGCACCGGGGAGCTGTTTTTT
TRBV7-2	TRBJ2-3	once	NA	CASSPQGGKADTQYF	TGTGCCAGCAGCCCCCAAGGGGGAAAAGCAGATACGCAGTATTTT
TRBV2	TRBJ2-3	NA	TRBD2	CASRRGSGGPNTDTQYF	TGTGCCAGCCGGAGGGGTAGCGGGGGCCCCAACACAGATACGCAGTATTTT
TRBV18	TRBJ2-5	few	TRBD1	CASSPIGQGPQSQYF	TGTGCCAGCTCACCCATCGGACAGGGGCCCCAGTCCCAGTACTTC
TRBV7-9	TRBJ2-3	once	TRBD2	CASSRTSGGGDTQYF	TGTGCCAGCAGCCGGACTAGCGGGGGGGGAGATACGCAGTATTTT
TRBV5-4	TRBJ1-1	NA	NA	CASSLQGANTEAFF	TGTGCCAGCAGCTTACAGGGAGCTAACACTGAAGCTTTCTTT
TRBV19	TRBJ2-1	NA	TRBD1	CASSLQGSGRNEQFF	TGTGCCAGTAGTCTACAGGGGTCAGGGCGCAATGAGCAGTTCTTC
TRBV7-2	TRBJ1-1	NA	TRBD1	CASRPTGGYTEAFF	TGTGCCAGCAGGCCAACAGGGGGATACACTGAAGCTTTCTTT
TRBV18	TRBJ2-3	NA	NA	CASSPLQGSSTDTQYF	TGTGCCAGCTCACCACTGCAGGGTTCTAGCACAGATACGCAGTATTTT
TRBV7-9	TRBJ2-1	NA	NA	CASSLDPLSKHYNEQFF	TGTGCCAGCAGCTTAGATCCCCTTAGCAAACACTACAATGAGCAGTTCTTC
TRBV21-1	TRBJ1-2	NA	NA	CASRGVKPNYGYTF	TGTGCCAGCCGAGGCGTAAAACCCAACTATGGCTACACCTTC
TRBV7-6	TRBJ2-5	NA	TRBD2	CASSLFSGGFELTETQYF	TGTGCCAGCAGCTTATTTAGCGGGGGATTCGAATTAACGGAGACCCAGTACTTC
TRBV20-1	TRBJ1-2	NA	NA	CSGSQGYGYTF	TGCAGTGGAAGTCAGGGGTATGGCTACACCTTC
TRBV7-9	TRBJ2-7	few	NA	CASSLAGVTYEQYF	TGTGCCAGCAGCTTAGCCGGGGTCACCTACGAGCAGTACTTC
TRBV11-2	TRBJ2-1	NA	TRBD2	CASSFPIAGGYSYNEQFF	TGTGCCAGCAGCTTCCCTATAGCGGGGGGATACTCCTACAATGAGCAGTTCTTC
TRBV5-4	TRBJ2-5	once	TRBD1	CASSPGTEETQYF	TGTGCCAGCAGCCCCGGGACAGAAGAGACCCAGTACTTC
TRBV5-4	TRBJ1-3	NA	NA	CASSLDYRGNTIYF	TGTGCCAGCAGTCTTGATTACAGGGGAAACACCATATATTTT
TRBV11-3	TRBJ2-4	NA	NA	CASSLTLAGKNIQYF	TGTGCCAGCAGCCTCACCTTGGCTGGCAAAAACATTCAGTACTTC